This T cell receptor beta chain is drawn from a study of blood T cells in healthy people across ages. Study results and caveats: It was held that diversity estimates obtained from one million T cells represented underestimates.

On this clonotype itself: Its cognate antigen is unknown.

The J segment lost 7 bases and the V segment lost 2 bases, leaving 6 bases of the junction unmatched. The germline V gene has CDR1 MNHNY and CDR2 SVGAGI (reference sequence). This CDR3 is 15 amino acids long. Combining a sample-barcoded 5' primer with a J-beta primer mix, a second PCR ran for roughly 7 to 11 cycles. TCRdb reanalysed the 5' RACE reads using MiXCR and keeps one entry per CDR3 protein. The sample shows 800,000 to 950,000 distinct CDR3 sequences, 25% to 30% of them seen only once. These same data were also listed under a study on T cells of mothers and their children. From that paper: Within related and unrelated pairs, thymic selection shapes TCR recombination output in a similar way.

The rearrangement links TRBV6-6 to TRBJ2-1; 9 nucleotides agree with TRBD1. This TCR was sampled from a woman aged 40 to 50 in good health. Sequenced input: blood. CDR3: CASSYTGQGGNEQFF. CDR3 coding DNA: TGTGCCAGCAGTTACACGGGACAGGGAGGTAATGAGCAGTTCTTC.